These 6 T cell receptor beta chains were all obtained from the same sample, sequenced in a study of cytomegalovirus exposure and HLA in healthy donors. Use of 60 Vbeta and 13 Jbeta primers characterized the PCR. Measured with immunoSEQ multiplex PCR; TCRdb has only the in-frame clones, and not every one. The table has about 170,000 clones, around 85% seen once; the top ten hold 1%. The sequencing input was PBMCs. The receptors stem from a boy aged 2 to 10 in good health and CMV-seronegative.

This clone was detected only once. The chain combines TRBV6-6 with TRBJ2-3, with D possibly matching TRBD1 (6 bases). The CDR3 length is 10 residues. Germline assignment: CDR1 MNHNY and CDR2 SVGAGI (reference sequence). Deletions cut 11 bases from V and 6 bases from J, with 9 bases between. The CDR3 sequence: CASQGDTQYF. Written as DNA, the CDR3 is TGTGCCTCCCAGGGGGATACGCAGTATTTT.

V gene TRBV5-1 combines with J gene TRBJ2-3; the D gene is possibly TRBD2 (5 bases). The CDR3 is 16 amino acids. V lost 7 bases, J lost 0 bases, and 18 bases lay in between. The V gene's germline CDR1 is SGHRS and CDR2 YFSETQ. This chain's CDR3 is CASQEASMGSTDTQYF. CDR3 sequence (DNA): TGCGCCAGCCAGGAGGCTAGCATGGGGAGCACAGATACGCAGTATTTT.

The V gene is TRBV27, the J gene TRBJ2-5; TRBD1 aligns across 8 bases. Germline CDR1 is MNHEY and CDR2 is SMNVEV (reference sequence). The CDR3 loop spans 15 amino acids. With V trimmed by 4 bases and J by 5 bases, 9 bases remained unmatched. CDR3 nucleotide sequence: TGTGCCAGCAGTTACGGGCCCTACAGGGGGGAGACCCAGTACTTC. It is translated as CASSYGPYRGETQYF.

The chain carries TRBV10-3 and TRBJ2-2; D call uncertain. The germline gives CDR1 ENHRY, CDR2 SYGVKD. V was cut by 10 bases and J by 6 bases, with 21 bases left in between. This CDR3 has 15 amino acids. The CDR3 nucleotides read TGTGCCACTTCTTACGGTGAACTTGGAGCCGGGGAGCTGTTTTTT. Translation gives CATSYGELGAGELFF.

V usage is TRBV29-1 and J usage is TRBJ2-3; no reliable D call. There are 13 residues in the CDR3. V lost 0 bases and J lost 3, with 7 bases in between. Germline CDR1 and CDR2: SQVTM and ANQGSEA. CDR3 nucleotide sequence: TGCAGCGTTGAAGATACCGGGACAGATACGCAGTATTTT. Its translation is CSVEDTGTDTQYF.

The chain joins TRBV25-1 to TRBJ2-2; no clear D gene. The CDR3 runs 15 residues. Trimming took off 0 bases at V and 0 bases at J, with 5 bases between the two ends. Germline values: CDR1 MGHDK, CDR2 SYGVNS. CDR3: CASSEYSANTGELFF. CDR3 nucleotide sequence: TGTGCCAGCAGTGAATACAGCGCGAACACCGGGGAGCTGTTTTTT.